This T cell receptor beta chain was captured in a study of identical twins. The study's findings and limits: Insertions were fewer in abundant cord blood beta clonotypes, whereas memory repertoires showed none of this pattern.

To note about this clonotype: The antigen remains undetermined.

It was template switching that added a universal primer site, and there were unique molecular identifiers on the cDNA. TCRdb itself ran the 5' RACE reads through MiXCR, one entry per CDR3 protein. The sample carries fewer than 900,000 distinct CDR3 sequences, approximately 22% recorded once. V was trimmed by 4 bases and J by 4 bases, leaving 12 bases between them. Germline CDR1 and CDR2: LGHDT and YNNKEL (reference sequence). The CDR3 runs 14 residues. The same specimen was also included in a second study, on T cells expressing NK-cell markers. In that study: Sorted CD3+CD56+NKG2C+, CD3+CD56+NKG2C- and CD3+CD56-NKG2C+ T cells supplied TCR beta repertoires. These same clonotypes (in several donors) also led the CD3+CD56-NKG2C+ fraction.

The material sequenced was PBMCs. The chain recombines TRBV3-1 with TRBJ2-3; possible D gene TRBD2, 6 bases. This TCR was sampled from a woman between 18 and 30 years old in good health. The CDR3 here is CASSLDYLPDTQYF. CDR3 nucleotides: TGTGCCAGCAGCCTGGACTATCTACCAGATACGCAGTATTTT.